The source of this T cell receptor beta chain is a study of blood T cell repertoires in COVID-19. Study overall: Nucleic acid was either cDNA or gDNA, and it came from T cells, B-cell-depleted T cells, or PBMCs.

CDR3 size: 16 residues. Trimming pared 6 bases from V and 3 bases from J, leaving 20 bases between. In germline, CDR1 is MDHEN, CDR2 SYDVKM. Repertoires were generated with immunoSEQ multiplex PCR, while TCRdb's copy carries only in-frame clones and drops some. The table records 250,000 to 300,000 clones, approximately 91% of them present only once. Specimen: PBMCs or T cells enriched from blood (not recorded which). This chain connects TRBV28 to TRBJ1-2; D possibly corresponds to TRBD1 (6 bases). This clonotype originated in a woman aged 40 to 55 with acute COVID-19. CDR3 DNA: TGTGCCAGCAGCCAAAAAAACTTACAGGGACACTATGGCTACACCTTC. Encoded protein: CASSQKNLQGHYGYTF.